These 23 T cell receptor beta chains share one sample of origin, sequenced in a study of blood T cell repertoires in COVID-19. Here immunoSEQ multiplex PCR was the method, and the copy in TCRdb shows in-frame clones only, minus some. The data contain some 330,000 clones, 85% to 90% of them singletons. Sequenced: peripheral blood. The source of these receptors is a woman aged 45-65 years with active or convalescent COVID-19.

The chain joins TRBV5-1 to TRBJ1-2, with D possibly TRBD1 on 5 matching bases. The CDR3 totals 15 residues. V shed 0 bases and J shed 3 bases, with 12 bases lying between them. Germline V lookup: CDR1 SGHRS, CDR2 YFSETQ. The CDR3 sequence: CASSLGSGWDYGYTF. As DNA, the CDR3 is TGCGCCAGCAGCTTGGGTTCAGGGTGGGACTATGGCTACACCTTC. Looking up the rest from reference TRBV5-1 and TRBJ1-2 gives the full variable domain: KAGVTQTPRYLIKTRGQQVTLSCSPISGHRSVSWYQQTPGQGLQFLFEYFSETQRNKGNFPGRFSGRQFSNSRSEMNVSTLELGDSALYLCASSLGSGWDYGYTFGSGTRLTVV.

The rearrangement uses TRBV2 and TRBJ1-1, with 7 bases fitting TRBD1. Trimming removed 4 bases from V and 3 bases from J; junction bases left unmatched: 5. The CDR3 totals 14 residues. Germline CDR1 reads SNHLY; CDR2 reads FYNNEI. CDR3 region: CASSGQGVYTEAFF. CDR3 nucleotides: TGTGCCAGCAGTGGGCAGGGGGTCTACACTGAAGCTTTCTTT. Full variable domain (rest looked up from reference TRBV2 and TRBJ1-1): EPEVTQTPSHQVTQMGQEVILRCVPISNHLYFYWYRQILGQKVEFLVSFYNNEISEKSEIFDDQFSVERPDGSNFTLKIRSTKLEDSAMYFCASSGQGVYTEAFFGQGTRLTVV.

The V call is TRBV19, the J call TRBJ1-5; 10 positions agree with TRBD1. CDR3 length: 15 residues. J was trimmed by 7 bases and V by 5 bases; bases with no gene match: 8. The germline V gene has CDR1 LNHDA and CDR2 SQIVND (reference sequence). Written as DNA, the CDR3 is TGTGCCAGTAGTTCCCCGGACAGGGGGAGACAGCCCCAGCATTTT. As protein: CASSSPDRGRQPQHF.

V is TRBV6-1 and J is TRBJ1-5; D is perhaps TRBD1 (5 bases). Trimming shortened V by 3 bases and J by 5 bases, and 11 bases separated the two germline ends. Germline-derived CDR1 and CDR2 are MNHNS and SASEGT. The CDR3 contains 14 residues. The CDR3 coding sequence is TGTGCCAGCAGTGACAGGGTAGGATATCAGCCCCAGCATTTT. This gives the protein CASSDRVGYQPQHF.

Here the CDR3 reads CASSFRGVVGNQPQHF. CDR3 bases: TGTGCCAGCAGCTTTCGCGGGGTAGTGGGCAATCAGCCCCAGCATTTT. This chain connects TRBV5-6 to TRBJ1-5; D is undetermined. CDR3 size: 16 residues. The ends were cut back, 2 bases at V and 2 bases at J, with 14 bases in the middle. The germline V gene has CDR1 SGHDT and CDR2 YYEEEE.

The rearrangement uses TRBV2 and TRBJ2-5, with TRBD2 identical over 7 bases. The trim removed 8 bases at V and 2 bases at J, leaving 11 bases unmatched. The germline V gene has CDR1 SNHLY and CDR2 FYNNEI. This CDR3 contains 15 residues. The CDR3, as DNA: TGTGCCAGCCGCACGACTAGCCCTCTACAAGAGACCCAGTACTTC. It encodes CASRTTSPLQETQYF.

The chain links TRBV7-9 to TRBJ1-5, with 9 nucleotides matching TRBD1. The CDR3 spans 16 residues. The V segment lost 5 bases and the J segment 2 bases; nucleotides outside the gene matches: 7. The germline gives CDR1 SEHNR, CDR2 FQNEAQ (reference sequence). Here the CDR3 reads CASSAGTGNGNQPQHF. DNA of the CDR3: TGTGCCAGCAGCGCCGGGACAGGGAACGGCAATCAGCCCCAGCATTTT.

CDR3 nucleotides: TGTGCCAGCAGTGAATCTGGGGGGGTACGTGGCTACACCTTC. Translating it yields CASSESGGVRGYTF. The chain recombines TRBV2 with TRBJ1-2; D perhaps matches TRBD1 (5 bases). V dropped 2 bases and J dropped 7 bases, with 14 bases sitting between them. Germline V gives CDR1 SNHLY, CDR2 FYNNEI. CDR3 length equals 14 residues.

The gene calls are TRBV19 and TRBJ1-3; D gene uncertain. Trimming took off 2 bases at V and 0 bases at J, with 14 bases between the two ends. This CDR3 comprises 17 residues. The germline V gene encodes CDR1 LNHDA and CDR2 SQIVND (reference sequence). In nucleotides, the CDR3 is TGTGCCAGTAGTATAAATCCGGGATTCATCTCTGGAAACACCATATATTTT. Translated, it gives CASSINPGFISGNTIYF.

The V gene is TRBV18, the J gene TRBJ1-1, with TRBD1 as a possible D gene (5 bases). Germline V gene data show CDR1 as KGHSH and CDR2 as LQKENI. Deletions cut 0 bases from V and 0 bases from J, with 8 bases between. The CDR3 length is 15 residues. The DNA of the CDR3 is TGTGCCAGCTCACCACCGTCAGGGATGAACACTGAAGCTTTCTTT. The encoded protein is CASSPPSGMNTEAFF. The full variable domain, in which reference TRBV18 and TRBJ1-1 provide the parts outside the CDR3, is NAGVMQNPRHLVRRRGQEARLRCSPMKGHSHVYWYRQLPEEGLKFMVYLQKENIIDESGMPKERFSAEFPKEGPSILRIQQVVRGDSAAYFCASSPPSGMNTEAFFGQGTRLTVV.

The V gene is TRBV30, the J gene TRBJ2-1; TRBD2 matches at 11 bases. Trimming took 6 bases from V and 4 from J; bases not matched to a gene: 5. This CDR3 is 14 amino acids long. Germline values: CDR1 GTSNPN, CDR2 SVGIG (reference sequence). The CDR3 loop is CACMTSGAYNEQFF. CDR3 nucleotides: TGTGCCTGTATGACTAGCGGGGCATACAATGAGCAGTTCTTC.

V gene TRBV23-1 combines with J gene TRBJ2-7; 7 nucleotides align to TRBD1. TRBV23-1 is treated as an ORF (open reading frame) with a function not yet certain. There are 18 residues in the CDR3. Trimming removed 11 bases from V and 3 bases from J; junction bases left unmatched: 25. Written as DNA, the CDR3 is TGCGCCGGCCAGGATCCTCTAGCCCTCGACAGGGTTCTCTACGAGCAGTACTTC. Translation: CAGQDPLALDRVLYEQYF.

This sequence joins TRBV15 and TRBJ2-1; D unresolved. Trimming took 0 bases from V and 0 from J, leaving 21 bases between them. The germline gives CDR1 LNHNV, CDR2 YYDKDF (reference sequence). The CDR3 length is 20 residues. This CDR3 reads CATSRDDKELYFSSYNEQFF. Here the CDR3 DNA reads TGTGCCACCAGCAGAGATGACAAGGAACTTTATTTTAGCTCCTACAATGAGCAGTTCTTC.

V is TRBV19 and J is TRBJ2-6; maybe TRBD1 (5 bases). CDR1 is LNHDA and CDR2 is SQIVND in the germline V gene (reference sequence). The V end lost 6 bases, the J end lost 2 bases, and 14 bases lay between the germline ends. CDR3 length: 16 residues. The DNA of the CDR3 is TGTGCCAGTAGCCTAGGGTCAGGGACTGGGGCCAACGTCCTGACTTTC. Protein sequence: CASSLGSGTGANVLTF.

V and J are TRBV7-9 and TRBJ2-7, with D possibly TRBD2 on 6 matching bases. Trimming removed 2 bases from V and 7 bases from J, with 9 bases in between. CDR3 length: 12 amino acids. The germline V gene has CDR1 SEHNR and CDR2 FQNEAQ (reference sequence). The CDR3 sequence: CASSLTGEEQYF. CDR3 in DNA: TGTGCCAGCAGCTTAACGGGAGAAGAGCAGTACTTC.

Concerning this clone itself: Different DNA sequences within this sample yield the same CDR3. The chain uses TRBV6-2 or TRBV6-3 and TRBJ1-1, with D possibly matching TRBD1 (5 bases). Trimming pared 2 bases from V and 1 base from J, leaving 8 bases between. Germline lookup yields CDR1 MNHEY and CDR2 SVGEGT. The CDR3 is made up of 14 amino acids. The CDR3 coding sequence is TGTGCCAGCAGTTACAACAGGAGGAACACTGAAGCTTTCTTT. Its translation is CASSYNRRNTEAFF.

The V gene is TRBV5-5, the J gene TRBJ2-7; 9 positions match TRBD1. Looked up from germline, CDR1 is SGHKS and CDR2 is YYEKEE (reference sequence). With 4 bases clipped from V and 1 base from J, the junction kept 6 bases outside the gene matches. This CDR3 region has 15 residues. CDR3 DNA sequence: TGTGCCAGCAGCCCAGGACAGGGGTATTCCTACGAGCAGTACTTC. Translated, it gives CASSPGQGYSYEQYF.

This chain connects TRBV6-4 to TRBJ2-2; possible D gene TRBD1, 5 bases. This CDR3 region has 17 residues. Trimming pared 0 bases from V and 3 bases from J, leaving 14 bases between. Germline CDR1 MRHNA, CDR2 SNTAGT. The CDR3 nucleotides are TGTGCCAGCAGTGACTCGCGGAACAGGCGGTACACCGGGGAGCTGTTTTTT. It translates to CASSDSRNRRYTGELFF.

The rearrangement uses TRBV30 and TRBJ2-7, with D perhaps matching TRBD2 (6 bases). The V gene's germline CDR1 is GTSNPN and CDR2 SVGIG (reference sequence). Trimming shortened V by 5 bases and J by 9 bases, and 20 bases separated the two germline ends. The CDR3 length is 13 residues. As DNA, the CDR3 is TGTGCCTGGGCCCGGGACTTCGGACTATTGCAGTACTTC. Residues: CAWARDFGLLQYF.

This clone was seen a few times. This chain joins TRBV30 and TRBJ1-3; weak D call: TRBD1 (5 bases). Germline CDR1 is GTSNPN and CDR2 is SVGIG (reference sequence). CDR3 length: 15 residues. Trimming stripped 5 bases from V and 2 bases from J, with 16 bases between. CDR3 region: CAWAPQGLTGNTIYF. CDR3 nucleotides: TGTGCCTGGGCCCCCCAGGGACTAACTGGAAACACCATATATTTT.

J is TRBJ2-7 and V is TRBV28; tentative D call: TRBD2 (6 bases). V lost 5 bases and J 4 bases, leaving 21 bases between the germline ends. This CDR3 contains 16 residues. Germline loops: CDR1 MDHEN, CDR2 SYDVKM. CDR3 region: CASSVSWREPTYEQYF. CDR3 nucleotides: TGTGCCAGCAGTGTGTCGTGGAGGGAACCTACATACGAGCAGTACTTC.

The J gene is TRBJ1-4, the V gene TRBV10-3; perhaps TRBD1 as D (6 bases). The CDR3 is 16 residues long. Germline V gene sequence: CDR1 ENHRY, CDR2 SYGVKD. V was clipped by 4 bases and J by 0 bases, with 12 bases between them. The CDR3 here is CAISVGGATTNEKLFF. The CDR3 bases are TGTGCCATCAGTGTGGGGGGGGCTACAACTAATGAAAAACTGTTTTTT.

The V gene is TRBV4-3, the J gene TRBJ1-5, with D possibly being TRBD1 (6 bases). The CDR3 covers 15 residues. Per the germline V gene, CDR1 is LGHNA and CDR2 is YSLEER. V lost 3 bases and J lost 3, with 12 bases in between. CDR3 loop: CASSHWGPINQPQHF. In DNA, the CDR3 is TGCGCCAGCAGCCATTGGGGGCCTATCAATCAGCCCCAGCATTTT.